This T cell receptor (beta chain) was retrieved from a study of blood T cell repertoires in COVID-19. In Seattle, patients joined the study during active infection and were tracked longitudinally. TCRdb keeps only in-frame clones here, not all; method: immunoSEQ multiplex PCR. The top ten clones hold approximately 2.9% of a sample with about 310,000 clones, roughly 90% of them seen once. Germline V gene sequence: CDR1 MDHEN, CDR2 SYDVKM. The CDR3 is 15 amino acids. V lost 6 bases to trimming and J lost 0 bases, with 15 bases between them. The material sequenced was peripheral blood. The chain employs TRBV28 and TRBJ2-7; no reliable D call. The origin of this receptor is a woman aged 25 to 45 with COVID-19, enrolled during active disease. The CDR3 nucleotides are TGTGCCAGCAGCGTAACCCGAATGAGCTCCTACGAGCAGTACTTC. Translating gives CASSVTRMSSYEQYF. Combining the CDR3 with reference TRBV28 and TRBJ2-7 gives the whole variable domain DVKVTQSSRYLVKRTGEKVFLECVQDMDHENMFWYRQDPGLGLRLIYFSYDVKMKEKGDIPEGYSVSREKKERFSLILESASTNQTSMYLCASSVTRMSSYEQYFGPGTRLTVT.